Below, 30 T cell receptor beta chains from the same sample are listed, as sequenced in a study of T cell responses to AZD1222 COVID-19 vaccine. Generated by immunoSEQ multiplex PCR, the TCRdb table keeps only in-frame clones and is missing some. Of 75,000 to 95,000 clones listed, over 85% are singletons. The sequencing used peripheral blood, collected on day 0 of AZD1222 vaccination. Receptor source: an adult in good health.

The chain joins TRBV6-4 to TRBJ1-6, with D perhaps matching TRBD1 (5 bases). Trimming took off 6 bases at V and 8 bases at J, with 20 bases between the two ends. The CDR3 contains 16 residues. The germline CDR1 and CDR2 sequences are MRHNA and SNTAGT. Here the CDR3 DNA reads TGTGCCAGCAGAGATACTGACCGGGACCTATATTCACCCCTCCACTTT. This translates into CASRDTDRDLYSPLHF.

This clone was picked up a small number of times. Other nucleotide sequences from this sample produce the same CDR3. The genes are TRBV3-1 (or the pseudogene TRBV3-2) and TRBJ2-3; no definite D call. V lost 1 base and J 4 bases, leaving 0 bases between the germline ends. The CDR3 is 11 residues long. CDR1 is LGHDT and CDR2 is YNNKEL in the germline V gene (reference sequence). The CDR3 is CASSQADTQYF. CDR3 DNA sequence: TGTGCCAGCAGCCAAGCAGATACGCAGTATTTT.

The chain recombines TRBV12-2 with TRBJ2-2. TRBV12-2 is a documented pseudogene. The CDR3 has 15 amino acids. The CDR3, as DNA: TGTGCAAGTCGCTTAGCGCTTGACTTTGGACGGGAGCTGTTTTTT. It is translated as CASRLALDFGRELFF.

The rearrangement uses TRBV30 and TRBJ2-6; 9 nucleotides align to TRBD1. The CDR3 length is 18 residues. CDR1 is GTSNPN and CDR2 is SVGIG in the germline V gene (reference sequence). Losses at the gene ends were 4 bases for V and 1 base for J; bases not matched to a gene: 11. The CDR3, as DNA: TGTGCCTGGAATATCGGGACAGGGTGGGTTTCTGGGGCCAACGTCCTGACTTTC. Translation gives CAWNIGTGWVSGANVLTF.

This chain links TRBV7-2 with TRBJ2-3, with 9 bases that match TRBD2. The V gene's germline CDR1 is SGHTA and CDR2 FQGNSA. The CDR3 runs to 16 residues. J was trimmed by 3 bases and V by 6 bases; bases with no gene match: 10. CDR3 loop: CASSRPGSGSTDTQYF. Written as DNA, the CDR3 is TGTGCCAGCAGTCGTCCCGGTAGCGGGAGTACAGATACGCAGTATTTT.

The CDR3 reads CASTDLSGRSYNEQFF. In nucleotides, the CDR3 is TGTGCCAGCACCGACCTGTCAGGGCGCTCCTACAATGAGCAGTTCTTC. This rearrangement joins TRBV7-9 to TRBJ2-1, with TRBD1 as a possible D gene (5 bases). The CDR3 is 16 amino acids. V lost 7 bases to trimming and J lost 0 bases, with 16 bases between them. The germline V gene has CDR1 SEHNR and CDR2 FQNEAQ (reference sequence). The full variable domain, rest sourced from reference TRBV7-9 and TRBJ2-1, is DTGVSQNPRHKITKRGQNVTFRCDPISEHNRLYWYRQTLGQGPEFLTYFQNEAQLEKSRLLSDRFSAERPKGSFSTLEIQRTEQGDSAMYLCASTDLSGRSYNEQFFGPGTRLTVL.

The CDR3: CASSGTPKGFNEQFF. The CDR3 DNA is TGTGCCAGCAGCGGAACACCGAAGGGGTTTAATGAGCAGTTCTTC. The chain couples TRBV7-3 to TRBJ2-1, with D possibly matching TRBD1 (5 bases). This CDR3 region has 15 residues. From germline, CDR1 is SGHTA and CDR2 FQGTGA. Trimming removed 5 bases from V and 7 bases from J, with 18 bases in between. The whole variable domain, remainder taken from reference TRBV7-3 and TRBJ2-1, is GAGVSQTPSNKVTEKGKYVELRCDPISGHTALYWYRQSLGQGPEFLIYFQGTGAADDSGLPNDRFFAVRPEGSVSTLKIQRTERGDSAVYLCASSGTPKGFNEQFFGPGTRLTVL.

In this sample, this clone turned up a few times. The genes are TRBV6-5 and TRBJ1-6; D is undetermined. V was cut by 0 bases and J by 8 bases, with 2 bases left in between. The CDR3 spans 12 residues. Germline V gives CDR1 MNHEY, CDR2 SVGAGI. Here the CDR3 DNA reads TGTGCCAGCAGTTACTCAGATTCACCCCTCCACTTT. Protein: CASSYSDSPLHF.

The rearrangement uses TRBV6-5 and TRBJ1-2; no clear D. Germline-derived CDR1 and CDR2 are MNHEY and SVGAGI. V lost 5 bases and J lost 7, with 11 bases in between. This CDR3 spans 12 amino acids. CDR3 in amino acids: CASSSQSAGYTF. CDR3 DNA sequence: TGTGCCAGCAGTAGCCAGTCCGCTGGCTACACCTTC.

The gene calls are TRBV2 and TRBJ1-1, with 7 bases identical to TRBD1. CDR3 size: 13 residues. Germline V gives CDR1 SNHLY, CDR2 FYNNEI. The junction had 3 bases not matched to a gene; V was cut back by 5 bases and J by 3 bases. This chain's CDR3 is CASSRDRDTEAFF. Here the CDR3 DNA reads TGTGCCAGCAGTCGGGACAGAGACACTGAAGCTTTCTTT.

The chain has TRBV6-1 and TRBJ2-4, with D possibly matching TRBD1 (5 bases). This CDR3 has 14 residues. V was shortened by 3 bases and J by 8 bases, with 14 bases between the two germline ends. Per germline, CDR1 MNHNS and CDR2 SASEGT. DNA of the CDR3: TGTGCCAGCAGTGACCCAGGGTTGGTGGACATTCAGTACTTC. It specifies CASSDPGLVDIQYF.

In its sample, this clone was seen once. The J gene is TRBJ1-1, the V gene TRBV14, with TRBD1 as a possible D gene (5 bases). Per germline, CDR1 SGHDN and CDR2 FVKESK. The germline V and J ends were trimmed by 0 bases and 8 bases, with 13 bases remaining between them. CDR3 length: 14 residues. The CDR3 nucleotides are TGTGCCAGCAGCCAAGAATGGGGACGGGCAGAAGCTTTCTTT. It yields the protein CASSQEWGRAEAFF.

J is TRBJ2-5 and V is TRBV6-2 or TRBV6-3; the match to TRBD2 covers 8 bases. The length of the CDR3 is 16 residues. J lost 1 base, V lost 2 bases, and 6 bases had no gene match. CDR1 and CDR2 from the germline V gene are MNHEY and SVGEGT. The CDR3 spells CASSYVGRVPQETQYF. As DNA, the CDR3 is TGTGCCAGCAGTTACGTCGGGAGGGTCCCCCAAGAGACCCAGTACTTC.

V gene TRBV4-1 combines with J gene TRBJ2-5; TRBD2 matches at 9 bases. The CDR3 is 16 amino acids. V was pared by 3 bases and J by 7 bases, with 12 bases of the junction left unmatched. Germline-derived CDR1 and CDR2 are MGHRA and YSYEKL. CDR3 amino acids: CASSQAGTSSAGTQYF. The CDR3 region has the DNA TGCGCCAGCAGCCAGGCCGGGACTAGCTCAGCCGGGACCCAGTACTTC.

This chain joins TRBV28 and TRBJ1-2; D is unclear. The CDR3 sequence is 14 residues long. V lost 3 bases to trimming and J lost 3 bases, with 11 bases between them. Germline V gives CDR1 MDHEN, CDR2 SYDVKM. The CDR3 DNA follows: TGTGCCAGCAGTTTTATGCGGGGAGACTATGGCTACACCTTC. Translating gives CASSFMRGDYGYTF.

The genes are TRBV13 and TRBJ1-1; no firm D call. Germline loops: CDR1 PRHDT, CDR2 FYEKMQ (reference sequence). CDR3 length equals 15 residues. Trimming cost V 4 bases and J 1 base, with 13 bases left between them. The CDR3 DNA is TGTGCCAGCAGCTCGGGTTTGAGTGGGAACACTGAAGCTTTCTTT. Translation gives CASSSGLSGNTEAFF.

The gene calls are TRBV12-3 or TRBV12-4 and TRBJ1-5; D gene uncertain. Trimming removed 5 bases at V and 6 bases at J, with 8 bases between. CDR3 size: 12 residues. The CDR3 sequence: CASSGNGQPQHF. CDR3 DNA: TGTGCCAGCAGTGGCAACGGTCAGCCCCAGCATTTT.

This chain uses TRBV6-2 or TRBV6-3 with TRBJ1-1; no firm D call. From germline, CDR1 is MNHEY and CDR2 SVGEGT. The CDR3 has 15 amino acids. V lost 4 bases and J lost 0, with 12 bases in between. The CDR3 protein is CASSLYGSMNTEAFF. In DNA form, the CDR3 reads TGTGCCAGCAGTTTATACGGGAGTATGAACACTGAAGCTTTCTTT.

V is TRBV6-1 and J is TRBJ2-7; 10 positions match TRBD2. Germline CDR1 is MNHNS and CDR2 is SASEGT. With 1 base clipped from V and 1 base from J, the junction kept 4 bases outside the gene matches. The CDR3 consists of 16 residues. The CDR3 DNA is TGTGCCAGCAGTGAAGGGACTAGCGGACCATCCTACGAGCAGTACTTC. This sequence encodes CASSEGTSGPSYEQYF.

The rearrangement links TRBV3-1 (or the pseudogene TRBV3-2) to TRBJ1-1; unclear D gene. Germline CDR1 LGHDT, CDR2 YNNKEL (reference sequence). The CDR3 covers 12 residues. V lost 0 bases and J 10 bases, leaving 9 bases between the germline ends. CDR3 sequence reads: CASSQEVEGAFF. The DNA for the CDR3 is TGTGCCAGCAGCCAAGAAGTGGAAGGAGCTTTCTTT.

The V and J genes are TRBV12-3 or TRBV12-4 and TRBJ1-2, with 8 bases lining up with TRBD1. The CDR3 extends over 13 amino acids. V lost 7 bases and J lost 8; bases outside the gene matches: 9. DNA of the CDR3: TGTGCCAGCACCTTAGACAGGGGTGGAGGCTACACCTTC. This sequence encodes CASTLDRGGGYTF.

This chain uses TRBV4-1 with TRBJ1-3; D not certain. The CDR3 totals 18 residues. Germline loops: CDR1 MGHRA, CDR2 YSYEKL. The germline V and J ends were trimmed by 1 base and 0 bases, with 16 bases remaining between them. CDR3 nucleotide sequence: TGCGCCAGCAGCCAAGTCCCCCCCCGGGGATACTCTGGAAACACCATATATTTT. This codes for CASSQVPPRGYSGNTIYF.

The chain has TRBV2 and TRBJ1-2; tentative D call: TRBD1 (5 bases). V gave up 7 bases and J gave up 4 bases, with 13 bases separating them. CDR1 and CDR2 from the germline V gene are SNHLY and FYNNEI. The CDR3 spans 13 residues. CDR3 residues: CASTMGRIYGYTF. For the CDR3, the DNA is TGTGCCAGCACCATGGGACGGATCTATGGCTACACCTTC. The full variable domain, with the rest looked up from reference TRBV2 and TRBJ1-2, is EPEVTQTPSHQVTQMGQEVILRCVPISNHLYFYWYRQILGQKVEFLVSFYNNEISEKSEIFDDQFSVERPDGSNFTLKIRSTKLEDSAMYFCASTMGRIYGYTFGSGTRLTVV.

The gene calls are TRBV2 and TRBJ1-5, with TRBD1 matching 9 bases. CDR1 and CDR2 (germline): SNHLY, FYNNEI. This CDR3 comprises 15 residues. Germline trimming cut 4 bases from V and 6 bases from J; bases unmatched to any gene: 7. This chain's CDR3 is CASSGEQGAGQPQHF. CDR3 sequence (DNA): TGTGCCAGCAGTGGAGAACAGGGGGCCGGTCAGCCCCAGCATTTT.

The chain links TRBV27 to TRBJ2-2; D is uncertain. V was shortened by 5 bases and J by 6 bases, with 10 bases between the two germline ends. This CDR3 is built from 13 residues. Germline V gives CDR1 MNHEY, CDR2 SMNVEV (reference sequence). The CDR3 reads CASSPLSPGELFF. The CDR3 DNA follows: TGTGCCAGCAGTCCTTTATCACCCGGGGAGCTGTTTTTT.

J is TRBJ1-2 and V is TRBV6-5; a weak D match, TRBD1 (6 bases). CDR1 and CDR2 (germline): MNHEY, SVGAGI. Trimming pared 8 bases from V and 0 bases from J, leaving 13 bases between. The CDR3 has 14 amino acids. The CDR3 sequence: CASARDISNYGYTF. The CDR3 DNA reads as TGTGCCAGCGCGCGGGACATATCTAACTATGGCTACACCTTC.

This clone has more than one count but fewer than ten. The rearrangement joins TRBV28 to TRBJ2-5, with D possibly being TRBD2 (6 bases). This CDR3 comprises 17 residues. The germline V and J ends were trimmed by 5 bases and 7 bases, with 26 bases remaining between them. Germline CDR1 MDHEN, CDR2 SYDVKM. The CDR3 region has the DNA TGTGCCAGCAGTCCACTACCAGGGCGGGGCGCAGGTGTGACCCAGTACTTC. It codes for CASSPLPGRGAGVTQYF.

This clone has only one observation. The gene calls are TRBV7-3 and TRBJ2-7, with 10 bases matching TRBD2. Looked up from germline, CDR1 is SGHTA and CDR2 is FQGTGA. V gave up 5 bases and J gave up 1 base; unmatched junction bases: 5. This CDR3 comprises 15 residues. The CDR3 is CASSATSGRSYEQYF. The CDR3 DNA is TGTGCCAGCAGCGCGACTAGCGGGCGTTCCTACGAGCAGTACTTC.

In the case of this clone: The same CDR3 can be traced to other DNA sequences in this sample. The chain recombines TRBV7-3 with TRBJ1-1; D may be TRBD1 (6 bases). With 0 bases removed from V and 2 bases from J, the gap between germline ends came to 10 bases. Germline lookup yields CDR1 SGHTA and CDR2 FQGTGA. The CDR3 contains 15 residues. CDR3 region: CASSLTGGPNTEAFF. The DNA for the CDR3 is TGTGCCAGCAGCTTAACGGGGGGCCCCAACACTGAAGCTTTCTTT.

The V gene is TRBV9, the J gene TRBJ2-7, with D maybe TRBD1 (5 bases). With 1 base removed from V and 7 bases from J, the gap between germline ends came to 15 bases. This CDR3 has 14 residues. CDR1 is SGDLS, CDR2 YYNGEE, per germline. The CDR3 sequence is CASSVTTGAAEQYF. DNA of the CDR3: TGTGCCAGCAGCGTAACGACTGGGGCTGCGGAGCAGTACTTC.